Presented here are 9 T cell receptor beta chains from one specimen sequenced in a study of CD8+CD57+ T cells in acquired aplastic anemia. For CDR3 and TCR beta VDJ profiling, genomic DNA was the template used. TCRdb reprocessed the reads with MiXCR, giving one entry per CDR3 protein. This sample has some 130,000 distinct CDR3 sequences, with 48% found just once. The material sequenced was sorted CD4+, CD8+, or CD8+CD57+ T cells (not recorded which) from PBMCs. All receptors derive from a human donor in good health, serving as a control.

In this sample, this clonotype turned up many times. The rearrangement links TRBV10-3 to TRBJ1-6, with 9 bases lining up with TRBD1. The CDR3 is 17 amino acids. Germline V lookup: CDR1 ENHRY, CDR2 SYGVKD. V lost 10 bases to trimming and J lost 0 bases; unmatched junction nucleotides: 10. The CDR3 sequence is CATAVGQGSSYNSPLHF. The CDR3, as DNA: TGTGCCACGGCAGTGGGACAGGGCAGCTCCTATAATTCACCCCTCCACTTT.

This clonotype was picked up many times. The chain combines TRBV28 with TRBJ1-2, with a tentative D call TRBD1 (6 bases). Germline V lookup: CDR1 MDHEN, CDR2 SYDVKM. V dropped 4 bases and J dropped 7 bases, with 7 bases sitting between them. This CDR3 comprises 11 residues. CDR3 nucleotide sequence: TGTGCCAGCAGTTCAGGGGTTGGCTACACCTTC. This sequence encodes CASSSGVGYTF.

The rearrangement uses TRBV3-1 and TRBJ1-1; D not certain. Germline CDR1 reads LGHDT; CDR2 reads YNNKEL (reference sequence). This CDR3 has 15 amino acids. Trimming stripped 3 bases from V and 4 bases from J, with 15 bases between. The CDR3 coding sequence is TGTGCCAGCAGCCAGTGGGTTACGATGGGCACTGAAGCTTTCTTT. It is translated as CASSQWVTMGTEAFF.

This clonotype is medium-sized (0.01 to 0.1%) in the sample. The rearrangement uses TRBV15 and TRBJ1-1; 8 nucleotides align to TRBD1. The CDR3 spans 14 residues. J gave up 4 bases and V 1 base, and 2 bases lay outside the gene matches. From germline, CDR1 is LNHNV and CDR2 YYDKDF (reference sequence). The CDR3 DNA reads as TGTGCCACCAGCAGAGGACAGGGGAGCACTGAAGCTTTCTTT. Amino acid sequence: CATSRGQGSTEAFF.

The chain uses TRBV20-1 and TRBJ1-2, with TRBD1 matching 8 bases. Germline lookup yields CDR1 DFQATT and CDR2 SNEGSKA (reference sequence). This CDR3 has 14 residues. The V segment lost 4 bases and the J segment 4 bases; nucleotides outside the gene matches: 8. The CDR3 protein is CSAKGTGGRYGYTF. The DNA for the CDR3 is TGCAGTGCTAAGGGGACAGGTGGGCGCTATGGCTACACCTTC.

This clonotype was found many times. DNA for the CDR3: TGTGCCACCAGCCCCACGAGGGAGCGCACAGATACGCAGTATTTT. Protein: CATSPTRERTDTQYF. The rearrangement links TRBV15 to TRBJ2-3; D is possibly TRBD2 (5 bases). The germline V gene has CDR1 LNHNV and CDR2 YYDKDF (reference sequence). Trimming left V 5 bases short and J 1 base short, with 13 bases between. CDR3 length equals 15 residues.

The gene calls are TRBV29-1 and TRBJ2-2; either TRBD1 or TRBD2 may supply D (5 bases each). The V end was cut by 4 bases, the J end by 4 bases, with 13 bases between. The CDR3 is made up of 14 amino acids. Germline CDR1 is SQVTM and CDR2 is ANQGSEA. CDR3 sequence: CSVGLGTSTGELFF. The CDR3, as DNA: TGCAGCGTTGGGTTGGGGACGAGCACCGGGGAGCTGTTTTTT.

V gene TRBV7-6 combines with J gene TRBJ2-5, with D uncertain. Germline V lookup: CDR1 SGHVS, CDR2 FNYEAQ. V was pared by 0 bases and J by 2 bases, with 19 bases between. This CDR3 has 18 residues. CDR3 DNA sequence: TGTGCCAGCAGCTTAGCCAGCAGCTTGACGCTAGTACAAGAGACCCAGTACTTC. Its translation is CASSLASSLTLVQETQYF.

The chain recombines TRBV10-1 with TRBJ2-7; D perhaps matches TRBD1 (6 bases). V lost 8 bases to trimming and J lost 3 bases, with 17 bases between them. The CDR3 has 14 residues. Germline lookup yields CDR1 WNHNN and CDR2 SYGVQD (reference sequence). For the CDR3, the DNA is TGCGCCAGCCTCCGGGACACGGAAAACTACGAGCAGTACTTC. This sequence encodes CASLRDTENYEQYF.